Listed below are T cell receptor beta chains from one sample, sequenced in a study of blood T cell repertoires in COVID-19. Data came from immunoSEQ multiplex PCR; TCRdb stores just in-frame clones and leaves some out. Of approximately 210,000 clones in the sample, approximately 90% were seen once. The sequenced sample consisted of peripheral blood. The receptors were sampled from a human donor in a cohort sampled during active COVID-19. The CDR3 runs from the conserved cysteine through the conserved F or W. D genes are given only for firm matches. The size entry is marked missing in some rows and otherwise reads once, few, many or a size class.

j_gene: TRBJ2-6; d_gene: .; v_gene: TRBV5-8; abundance: .; CDR3nt: TGTGCCAGCAGCTTGGTTATATGGCCCCGCTCTGGGGCCAACGTCCTGACTTTC; CDR3aa: CASSLVIWPRSGANVLTF
j_gene: TRBJ2-1; d_gene: TRBD1; v_gene: TRBV7-2; abundance: .; CDR3nt: TGTGCCAGCAGCTTAGTCTCAGGGGGCGGAAATGAGCAGTTCTTC; CDR3aa: CASSLVSGGGNEQFF
j_gene: TRBJ1-5; d_gene: TRBD1; v_gene: TRBV30; abundance: few; CDR3nt: TGTGCCTGGAGCCCCTCGGACAGGGCCGGCTATAGCAATCAGCCCCAGCATTTT; CDR3aa: CAWSPSDRAGYSNQPQHF
j_gene: TRBJ1-5; d_gene: .; v_gene: TRBV28; abundance: .; CDR3nt: TGTGCCAGCAACCGGTTAGTTAATAGCAATCAGCCCCAGCATTTT; CDR3aa: CASNRLVNSNQPQHF
j_gene: TRBJ2-3; d_gene: TRBD2; v_gene: TRBV13; abundance: few; CDR3nt: TGTGCCAGCAGCCCCCCCCCGGGGACTAGCGGGAGCGTAGGTACGCAGTATTTT; CDR3aa: CASSPPPGTSGSVGTQYF
j_gene: TRBJ1-1; d_gene: .; v_gene: TRBV5-6; abundance: .; CDR3nt: TGTGCCAGCAGCTCCGGACTTATGAACACTGAAGCTTTCTTT; CDR3aa: CASSSGLMNTEAFF
j_gene: TRBJ2-7; d_gene: .; v_gene: TRBV7-8; abundance: .; CDR3nt: TGTGCCAGCAGCTTAGTTGTCGCTAGCGACTCCTACGAGCAGTACTTC; CDR3aa: CASSLVVASDSYEQYF
j_gene: TRBJ2-1; d_gene: .; v_gene: TRBV5-1; abundance: .; CDR3nt: TGCGCCAGCAGCTTGCCCAGCAATGAGCAGTTCTTC; CDR3aa: CASSLPSNEQFF
j_gene: TRBJ2-7; d_gene: .; v_gene: TRBV6-5; abundance: once; CDR3nt: TGTGCCACCCTAGAGGCTCGAGGGGGTCGTGAGCAGTACTTC; CDR3aa: CATLEARGGREQYF
j_gene: TRBJ2-1; d_gene: TRBD2; v_gene: TRBV3-1/TRBV3-2; abundance: .; CDR3nt: TGTGCCAGCAGCTCTCGCCCTAGCGGGAGCTCCTACAATGAGCAGTTCTTC; CDR3aa: CASSSRPSGSSYNEQFF
j_gene: TRBJ2-7; d_gene: TRBD1; v_gene: TRBV3-1/TRBV3-2; abundance: .; CDR3nt: TGTGCCAGCAGGAGTAACAGGGGGATCGGGTACGAGCAGTACTTC; CDR3aa: CASRSNRGIGYEQYF
j_gene: TRBJ2-3; d_gene: TRBD2; v_gene: TRBV11-2; abundance: .; CDR3nt: TGTGCCAGCAGCTCGGGACTAGCCATCAGCAGGGATACGCAGTATTTT; CDR3aa: CASSSGLAISRDTQYF
j_gene: TRBJ1-2; d_gene: .; v_gene: TRBV2; abundance: once; CDR3nt: TGTGCCAGCAGGACAGGACCTCCTTTGGATGGCTACACCTTC; CDR3aa: CASRTGPPLDGYTF
j_gene: TRBJ2-5; d_gene: TRBD2; v_gene: TRBV15; abundance: once; CDR3nt: TGTGCCACCAGCAGAGGAAGCGGGGGGGTGGAGACCCAGTACTTC; CDR3aa: CATSRGSGGVETQYF